This entry features one T cell receptor beta chain sequence. The germline V gene has CDR1 SGHVS and CDR2 FQNEAQ. The CDR3 runs 16 residues. V lost 0 bases and J lost 9; bases outside the gene matches: 9. The repertoire was sequenced with immunoSEQ multiplex PCR; TCRdb's copy has only in-frame clones and lacks some. The repertoire consists of hundreds of thousands of clones, with under 95% occurring once and the leading ten covering 3% to 5%. The data were taken from a study of Ad26.COV2.S vaccination and SARS-CoV-2 variants. The TCR comes from a human donor who had recovered from COVID-19. The rearrangement uses TRBV7-8 and TRBJ2-1, with 9 bases lining up with TRBD2. The sequencing here drew on peripheral blood, taken after recovery from COVID-19. The CDR3: CASSLAVAGARGEQFF. The CDR3 nucleotides are TGTGCCAGCAGCTTAGCGGTAGCGGGGGCCAGGGGTGAGCAGTTCTTC.